This TCR beta chain came from a study of cytomegalovirus exposure and HLA in healthy donors. After removal of 2 bases from V and 4 bases from J, the junction contained 5 bases not matched to a gene. CDR1 is GTSNPN, CDR2 SVGIG, per germline (reference sequence). This CDR3 is 14 amino acids long. 13 Jbeta primers and 60 Vbeta primers were used for the PCR. Per the authors' pipeline: Around 76 million unique TCR beta chains, about 12 million shared, were counted in a later analysis. Generated by immunoSEQ multiplex PCR, the TCRdb table keeps only in-frame clones and is missing some. The V and J calls and clone size are taken from that table; D and trimming were inferred from the DNA. The table includes roughly 220,000 clones, 60% to 80% detected once. Overall study findings and caveats: Rates of TCR association differed by HLA locus in a later analysis, with DRB1 highest and HLA-C lowest. Rarity characterized most TCR sequences, yet some public TCRs appeared in many donors.

Only a few counts were recorded for this clone. Its antigen is not known. Specimen: PBMCs. This chain joins TRBV30 and TRBJ1-5; the match to TRBD1 covers 7 bases. The origin of this receptor is a woman aged 25-40 years in good health and CMV-seronegative. CDR3 sequence reads: CAWSSTGDNQPQHF. The CDR3 DNA is TGTGCCTGGAGTTCCACAGGGGATAATCAGCCCCAGCATTTT.